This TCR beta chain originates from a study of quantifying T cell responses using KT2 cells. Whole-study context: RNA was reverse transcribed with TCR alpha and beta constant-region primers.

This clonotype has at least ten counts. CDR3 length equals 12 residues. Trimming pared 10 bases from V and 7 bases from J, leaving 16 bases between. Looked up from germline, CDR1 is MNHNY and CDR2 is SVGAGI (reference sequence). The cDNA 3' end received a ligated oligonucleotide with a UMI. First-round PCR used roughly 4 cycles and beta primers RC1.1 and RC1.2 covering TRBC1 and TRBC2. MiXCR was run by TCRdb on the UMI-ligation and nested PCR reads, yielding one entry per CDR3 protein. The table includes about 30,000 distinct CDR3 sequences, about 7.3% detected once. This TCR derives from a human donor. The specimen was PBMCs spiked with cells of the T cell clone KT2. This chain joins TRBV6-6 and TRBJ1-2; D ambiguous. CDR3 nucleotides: TGTGCCACCACGAGGCAGCCGGCTGGCTACACCTTC. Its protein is CATTRQPAGYTF.